This T cell receptor (beta chain) was recovered during a study of Ad26.COV2.S vaccination and SARS-CoV-2 variants. Study overall: Ad26.COV2.S, an intramuscular injection, was given once or twice 56 days apart.

This sample's treatment: approximately 18 received Ad26.COV2.S at low or high dose, single or two shots; several received placebo; per-sample allocation not given. Collection of samples fell on day 63 after the first vaccine or placebo injection. Recruitment in Boston yielded a donor of adult age, 18-55 years. Clones were sequenced by immunoSEQ multiplex PCR, and TCRdb holds only the in-frame ones, with some missing. The sample holds 350,000 to 600,000 clones, roughly nine tenths seen once. Germline loops: CDR1 KGHSH, CDR2 LQKENI. The CDR3 contains 15 residues. The V and J ends lost 0 bases and 8 bases, in that order; junction bases with no gene match: 6. For this clone: What it binds is not known.

Study observations and caveats: People given the vaccine had a wider spike-specific TCR breadth than placebo recipients did. After vaccination, substantial breadth of spike-specific CD8+ and CD4+ responses was reported.

This chain joins TRBV18 and TRBJ2-4, with 8 bases fitting TRBD1. The sequence derives from a person aged 18-60 years who received the Ad26.COV2.S COVID-19 vaccine or a placebo. The sample was peripheral blood, taken in a trial of Ad26.COV2.S vaccine versus placebo. The CDR3 spells CASSPPQGVRDIQYF. For the CDR3, the DNA is TGTGCCAGCTCACCACCACAGGGGGTACGAGACATTCAGTACTTC.